The present T cell receptor (beta chain) was sequenced within a study of shared clonotypes between healthy human individuals. For this clone: Antigen: not known.

The study, taken as a whole, reports: When naive CD4 clonotypes were compared across several donors, 4% to 6.5% were shared.

Each cell subset's genomic DNA was divided evenly among several immunoSEQ plates. The sorted-subset replicate PCRs were given roughly 190 ng DNA, which is about 29,000 T cell genomes. Measured with immunoSEQ multiplex PCR; TCRdb has only the in-frame clones, and not every one. The table has roughly 1,500,000 clones, 95% to 99% seen once. The CDR3 length is 18 residues. Germline V CDR1 and CDR2: SEHNR, FQNEAQ (reference sequence). The V segment lost 2 bases and the J segment 1 base; nucleotides outside the gene matches: 8. Healthy HIV-negative adults without recent acute infections or vaccinations served as donors.

The TCR was taken from a man younger than 40 in good health. Sequenced input: naive CD4+ T cells sorted from blood. The subset is: CD45RA+ positively selected. This sequence joins TRBV7-9 and TRBJ2-4, with 10 bases identical to TRBD1. The CDR3 sequence: CASSLLAGTGVAKNIQYF. The CDR3 DNA reads as TGTGCCAGCAGCTTATTGGCCGGGACAGGGGTTGCCAAAAACATTCAGTACTTC.